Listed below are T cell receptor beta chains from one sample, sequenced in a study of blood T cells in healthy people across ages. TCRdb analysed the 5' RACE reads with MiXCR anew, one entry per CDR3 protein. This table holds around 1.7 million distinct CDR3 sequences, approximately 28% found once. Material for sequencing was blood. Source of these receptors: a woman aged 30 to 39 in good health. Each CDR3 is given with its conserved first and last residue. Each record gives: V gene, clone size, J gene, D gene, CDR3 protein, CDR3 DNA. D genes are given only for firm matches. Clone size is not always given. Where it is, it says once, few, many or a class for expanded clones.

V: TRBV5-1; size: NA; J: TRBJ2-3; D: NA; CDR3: CASSLEGRADRQYF; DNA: TGCGCCAGCAGCTTGGAGGGTCGCGCAGATAGGCAGTATTTT
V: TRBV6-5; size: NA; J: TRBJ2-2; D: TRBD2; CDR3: CASSYGGGRLAGYTGELFF; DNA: TGTGCCAGCAGTTACGGCGGAGGGAGGCTAGCGGGGTACACCGGGGAGCTGTTTTTT
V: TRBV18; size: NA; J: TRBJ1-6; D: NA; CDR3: CASSPDQGLSPLHF; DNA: TGTGCCAGCTCACCAGACCAGGGTTTGTCACCCCTCCACTTT
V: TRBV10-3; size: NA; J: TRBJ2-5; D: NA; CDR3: CAVSESGKAQYF; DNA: TGTGCCGTCAGTGAGTCCGGAAAGGCCCAGTACTTC
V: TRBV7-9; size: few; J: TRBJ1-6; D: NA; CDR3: CASSLQSSPLHF; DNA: TGTGCCAGCAGCCTACAGAGCTCACCCCTCCACTTT
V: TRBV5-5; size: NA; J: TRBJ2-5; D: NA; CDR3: CASNTRVTGGRETQYF; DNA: TGTGCCAGCAACACCAGGGTGACGGGGGGCAGAGAGACCCAGTACTTC
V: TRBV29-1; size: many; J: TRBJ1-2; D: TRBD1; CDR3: CAIATGGHGYTF; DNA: TGTGCAATCGCAACAGGGGGGCACGGCTACACCTTC
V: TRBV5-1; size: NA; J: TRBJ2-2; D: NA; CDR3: CASSLRQENTGELFF; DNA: TGCGCCAGCAGCTTGAGGCAGGAGAACACCGGGGAGCTGTTTTTT
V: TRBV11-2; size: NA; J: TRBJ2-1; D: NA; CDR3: CASSDGVGNEQFF; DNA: TGTGCCAGCAGCGACGGGGTCGGAAATGAGCAGTTCTTC
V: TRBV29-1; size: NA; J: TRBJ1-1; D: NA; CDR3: CSSQGYEAFF; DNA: TGCAGCAGCCAGGGTTATGAAGCTTTCTTT
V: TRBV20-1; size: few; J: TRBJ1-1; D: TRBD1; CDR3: CSARAGTANTEAFF; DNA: TGCAGTGCTAGGGCCGGGACAGCTAACACTGAAGCTTTCTTT
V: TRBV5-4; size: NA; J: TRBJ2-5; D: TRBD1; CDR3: CASSLLTGVETQYF; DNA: TGTGCCAGCAGCCTACTTACAGGGGTAGAGACCCAGTACTTC
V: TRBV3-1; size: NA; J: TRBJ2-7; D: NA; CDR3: CASGGLSYNEQYF; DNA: TGTGCCAGCGGGGGACTTTCCTACAATGAGCAGTACTTC
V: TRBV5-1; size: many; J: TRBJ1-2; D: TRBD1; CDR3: CASSRTGLHGYTF; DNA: TGCGCCAGCAGCAGGACAGGGCTTCATGGCTACACCTTC
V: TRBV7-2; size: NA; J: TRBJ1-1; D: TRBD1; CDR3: CASSIRDSATFF; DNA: TGTGCCAGCAGCATCCGGGACAGCGCTACTTTCTTT
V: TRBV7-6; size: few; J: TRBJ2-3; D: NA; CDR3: CASSPPTVSTDTQYF; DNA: TGTGCCAGCAGCCCACCGACAGTGAGCACAGATACGCAGTATTTT
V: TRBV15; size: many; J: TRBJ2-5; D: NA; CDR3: CATSRDYRLQLQETQYF; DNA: TGTGCCACCAGCAGAGATTATCGGCTCCAACTACAAGAGACCCAGTACTTC
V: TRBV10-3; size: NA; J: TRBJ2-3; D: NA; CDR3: CAISGAGLNTDTQYF; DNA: TGTGCCATCAGTGGTGCAGGGCTCAACACAGATACGCAGTATTTT
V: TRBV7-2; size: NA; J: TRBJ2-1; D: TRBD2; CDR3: CASSSNQAGYNEQFF; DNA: TGTGCCAGCAGCTCAAACCAAGCGGGATACAATGAGCAGTTCTTC
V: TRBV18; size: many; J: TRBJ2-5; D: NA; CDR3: CASSPGARETQYF; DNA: TGTGCCAGCTCACCTGGGGCGAGGGAGACCCAGTACTTC
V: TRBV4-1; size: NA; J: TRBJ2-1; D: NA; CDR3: CASSQVGRGGHRNEQFF; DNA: TGCGCCAGCAGCCAAGTCGGTAGGGGGGGCCACCGCAATGAGCAGTTCTTC
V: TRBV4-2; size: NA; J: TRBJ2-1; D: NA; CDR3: CASSLWMRPKNRVGNEQFF; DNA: TGTGCCAGCAGCCTGTGGATGCGCCCTAAGAATAGAGTAGGGAATGAGCAGTTCTTC
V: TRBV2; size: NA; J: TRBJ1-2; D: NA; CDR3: CASSGHRDGYTF; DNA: TGTGCCAGCAGTGGTCACAGGGATGGCTACACCTTC
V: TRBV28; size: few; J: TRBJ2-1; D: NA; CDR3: CASTFDGRREQFF; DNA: TGTGCCAGCACCTTTGACGGGCGGCGGGAGCAGTTCTTC
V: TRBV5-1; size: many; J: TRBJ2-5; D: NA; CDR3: CASSLFGAQETQYF; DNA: TGCGCCAGCAGCTTATTTGGGGCCCAAGAGACCCAGTACTTC
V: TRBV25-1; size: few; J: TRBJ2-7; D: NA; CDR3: CASSEGTGYYEQYF; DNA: TGTGCCAGCAGTGAAGGGACGGGATACTACGAGCAGTACTTC
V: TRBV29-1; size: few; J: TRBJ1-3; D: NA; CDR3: CSVDADSTIYF; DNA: TGCAGCGTTGACGCAGATTCGACCATATATTTT
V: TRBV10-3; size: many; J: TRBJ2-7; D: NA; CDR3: CAISGTGYEQYF; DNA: TGTGCCATCAGTGGGACGGGATACGAGCAGTACTTC
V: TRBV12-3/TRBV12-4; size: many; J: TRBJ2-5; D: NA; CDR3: CASRDRSNQETQYF; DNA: TGTGCCAGCCGGGACCGATCCAACCAAGAGACCCAGTACTTC
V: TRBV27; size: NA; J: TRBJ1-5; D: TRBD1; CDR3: CASSLNPPGGQPQHF; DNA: TGTGCCAGCAGTTTAAATCCCCCAGGGGGACAGCCCCAGCATTTT
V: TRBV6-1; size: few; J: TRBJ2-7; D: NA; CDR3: CAIDMTGPYEQYF; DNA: TGTGCAATCGATATGACGGGGCCCTACGAGCAGTACTTC
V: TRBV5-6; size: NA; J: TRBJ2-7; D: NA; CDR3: CASSLVPNSYEQYF; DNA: TGTGCCAGCAGCTTGGTTCCGAACTCCTACGAGCAGTACTTC
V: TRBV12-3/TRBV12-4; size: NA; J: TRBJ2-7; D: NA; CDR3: CASGPEGSYNEQYF; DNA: TGTGCCAGCGGGCCAGAAGGGTCCTACAATGAGCAGTACTTC
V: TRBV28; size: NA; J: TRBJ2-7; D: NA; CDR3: CASSLYGTLYEQYF; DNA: TGTGCCAGCAGTTTGTATGGGACACTATACGAGCAGTACTTC
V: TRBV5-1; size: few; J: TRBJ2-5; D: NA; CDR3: CASAAGSYQETQYF; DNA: TGCGCCAGTGCAGCGGGTTCGTACCAAGAGACCCAGTACTTC
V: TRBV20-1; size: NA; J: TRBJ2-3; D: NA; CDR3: CSANLPRGSDTQYF; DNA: TGCAGTGCTAATCTTCCCCGCGGGTCAGATACGCAGTATTTT
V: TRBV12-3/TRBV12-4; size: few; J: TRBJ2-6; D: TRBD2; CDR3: CASSLPWVRSGGSSGANVLTF; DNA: TGTGCCAGCAGTTTACCCTGGGTTCGTAGCGGGGGGTCCTCTGGGGCCAACGTCCTGACTTTC
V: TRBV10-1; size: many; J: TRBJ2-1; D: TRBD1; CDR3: CASSESTGNNEQFF; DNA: TGCGCCAGCAGTGAGTCGACAGGGAACAATGAGCAGTTCTTC
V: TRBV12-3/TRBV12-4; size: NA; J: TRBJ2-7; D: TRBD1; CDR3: CASSPGTGPHAPEAQYF; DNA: TGTGCCAGCAGTCCTGGGACAGGTCCTCACGCCCCAGAGGCGCAGTACTTC
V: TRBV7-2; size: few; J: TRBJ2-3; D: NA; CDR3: CASSLITTFTDTQYF; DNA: TGTGCCAGCAGCTTAATAACCACCTTCACAGATACGCAGTATTTT
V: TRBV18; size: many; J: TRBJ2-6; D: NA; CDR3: CASSPSVTGANVLTF; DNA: TGTGCCAGCTCACCCTCCGTTACTGGGGCCAACGTCCTGACTTTC
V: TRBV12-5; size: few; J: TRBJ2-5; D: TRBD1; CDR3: CASAAGQGETQYF; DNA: TGTGCTAGTGCCGCGGGACAGGGGGAGACCCAGTACTTC
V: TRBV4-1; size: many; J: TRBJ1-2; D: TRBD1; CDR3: CASSQVPGTGGHYGYTF; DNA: TGCGCCAGCAGCCAAGTCCCCGGGACAGGGGGCCACTATGGCTACACCTTC
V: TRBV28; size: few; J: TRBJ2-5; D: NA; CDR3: CASNVRGETQYF; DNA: TGTGCCAGCAACGTAAGGGGGGAGACCCAGTACTTC
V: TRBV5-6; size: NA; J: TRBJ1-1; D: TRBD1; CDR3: CASSSPGQVMAEAFF; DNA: TGTGCCAGCAGCTCCCCGGGACAGGTGATGGCTGAAGCTTTCTTT
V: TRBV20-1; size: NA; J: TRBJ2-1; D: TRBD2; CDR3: CSATTGTSGSGQFF; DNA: TGCAGTGCGACGACCGGGACTAGCGGGTCTGGGCAGTTCTTC
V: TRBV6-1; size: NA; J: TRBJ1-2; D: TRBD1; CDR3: CASSERTGGKDGYTF; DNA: TGTGCCAGCAGTGAAAGGACAGGGGGAAAAGATGGCTACACCTTC
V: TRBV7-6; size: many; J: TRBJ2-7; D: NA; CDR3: CASSYGPSDEQYF; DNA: TGTGCCAGCAGCTACGGACCTAGCGACGAGCAGTACTTC
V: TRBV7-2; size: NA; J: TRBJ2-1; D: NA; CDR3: CASSLSPNPPDNEQFF; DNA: TGTGCCAGCAGCTTATCGCCTAACCCCCCTGACAATGAGCAGTTCTTC
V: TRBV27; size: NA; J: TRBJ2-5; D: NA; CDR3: CASSLAPSSVETQYF; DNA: TGTGCCAGCAGTTTAGCCCCTTCTAGCGTGGAGACCCAGTACTTC
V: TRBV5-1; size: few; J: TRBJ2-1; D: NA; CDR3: CASSQIVSSYNEQFF; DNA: TGCGCCAGCAGCCAGATCGTTAGCTCCTACAATGAGCAGTTCTTC
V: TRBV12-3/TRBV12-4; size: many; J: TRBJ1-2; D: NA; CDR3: CASSPTTDYGYTF; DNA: TGTGCCAGCAGTCCGACGACGGACTATGGCTACACCTTC
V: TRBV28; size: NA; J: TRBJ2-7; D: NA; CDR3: CASNLPYEQYF; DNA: TGTGCCAGCAACCTCCCCTACGAGCAGTACTTC
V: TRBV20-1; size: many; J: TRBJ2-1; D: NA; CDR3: CSARQYNEQFF; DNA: TGCAGTGCAAGACAGTACAATGAGCAGTTCTTC
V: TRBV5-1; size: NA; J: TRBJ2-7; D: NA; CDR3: CASSTGGAHEQYF; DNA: TGCGCCAGCAGCACCGGAGGGGCTCACGAGCAGTACTTC
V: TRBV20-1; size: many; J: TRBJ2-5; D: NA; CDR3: CSARPGEEAGETQYF; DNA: TGCAGTGCTAGACCCGGGGAGGAGGCGGGAGAGACCCAGTACTTC
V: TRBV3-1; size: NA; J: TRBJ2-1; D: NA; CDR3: CASSPLQRDNEQFF; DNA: TGTGCCAGCAGCCCGCTCCAGAGGGACAATGAGCAGTTCTTC
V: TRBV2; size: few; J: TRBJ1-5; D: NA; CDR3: CASSEGRGGGQPQHF; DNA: TGTGCCAGCAGTGAAGGACGGGGCGGAGGTCAGCCCCAGCATTTT